Presented here are 12 T cell receptor beta chains from one specimen sequenced in a study of OX40 agonist ivuxolimab in advanced cancers. The library was generated by the immunoSEQ multiplex PCR assay. What TCRdb holds here is the immuneACCESS table cut down to in-frame rearrangements. Part of the clones is not present; checked against another copy, under half of the missing clones reflect an unresolved V gene, and the others are unexplained. The sample table lists about 47,000 clones, about nine tenths of them with a count of one. The leading ten clones occupy under 10% of the sample. Sequenced here: CD4+ or CD8+ T cells sorted from blood, sampled in a trial of the OX40 agonist ivuxolimab. The receptors shown here come from an adult with an advanced solid tumor such as melanoma, head and neck, liver or kidney cancer.

V gene TRBV6-5 combines with J gene TRBJ2-1; TRBD2 agrees at 11 bases. The CDR3 sequence is 14 residues long. Germline V CDR1 and CDR2: MNHEY, SVGAGI. The V and J ends lost 7 bases and 4 bases, in that order; junction bases with no gene match: 3. The chain's CDR3 is CASMASGRYNEQFF. DNA of the CDR3: TGTGCCAGCATGGCTAGCGGGAGGTACAATGAGCAGTTCTTC.

The chain recombines TRBV19 with TRBJ2-1; 9 bases are a match to TRBD2. The CDR3 is 14 residues long. Germline trimming cut 6 bases from V and 8 bases from J; bases unmatched to any gene: 8. Germline lookup yields CDR1 LNHDA and CDR2 SQIVND (reference sequence). CDR3 nucleotide sequence: TGTGCCAGTAGGGATCGCGGGAGGGTTGATGAGCAGTTCTTC. Amino acid sequence: CASRDRGRVDEQFF.

The rearrangement links TRBV7-6 to TRBJ2-2, with 7 bases lining up with TRBD2. The CDR3 loop spans 16 amino acids. Germline V gene sequence: CDR1 SGHVS, CDR2 FNYEAQ. The trim removed 3 bases at V and 0 bases at J, leaving 4 bases unmatched. The CDR3 DNA reads TGTGCCAGCAGCTTGACTAGCAGTCCGAACACCGGGGAGCTGTTTTTT. Protein product: CASSLTSSPNTGELFF.

CDR3 sequence: CASSAGGQAQYF. CDR3 bases: TGCGCCAGCAGTGCGGGCGGTCAAGCGCAGTATTTT. The chain has TRBV10-1 and TRBJ2-3, with D unresolved. V was trimmed by 4 bases and J by 10 bases, leaving 12 bases between them. Germline CDR1 is WNHNN and CDR2 is SYGVQD (reference sequence). This CDR3 has 12 amino acids.

This sequence joins TRBV9 and TRBJ2-2; D unresolved. V lost 0 bases, J lost 0 bases, and 9 bases lay in between. The CDR3 runs to 16 residues. Germline V CDR1 and CDR2: SGDLS, YYNGEE. This CDR3 is CASSVEVLSNTGELFF. In DNA, the CDR3 is TGTGCCAGCAGCGTAGAAGTCCTCTCGAACACCGGGGAGCTGTTTTTT.

The chain couples TRBV11-2 to TRBJ2-7; D gene uncertain. Looked up from germline, CDR1 is SGHAT and CDR2 is FQNNGV. The CDR3 covers 14 residues. V lost 1 base and J lost 5, with 12 bases in between. The CDR3 sequence is CASSLGAVPDEQYF. The DNA of the CDR3 is TGTGCCAGCAGCTTAGGGGCGGTTCCGGACGAGCAGTACTTC.

This clone was observed a few times. The J gene is TRBJ1-2, the V gene TRBV30; 7 bases match TRBD1. The germline gives CDR1 GTSNPN, CDR2 SVGIG (reference sequence). CDR3 length: 15 amino acids. The V segment lost 5 bases and the J segment 6 bases; nucleotides outside the gene matches: 15. CDR3 protein: CAWVRGPDSLNGYTF. In DNA form, the CDR3 reads TGTGCCTGGGTGAGGGGGCCAGATTCCCTCAATGGCTACACCTTC.

V usage is TRBV5-6 and J usage is TRBJ1-2, with 8 bases lining up with TRBD1. CDR3 length: 12 amino acids. CDR1 is SGHDT, CDR2 YYEEEE, per germline. The ends lost 10 bases at V and 10 bases at J; junction bases unmatched: 12. The CDR3 DNA is TGTGCCGCTGGACGGGGACAGGCGGACTACACCTTC. Protein product: CAAGRGQADYTF.

V gene TRBV7-2 combines with J gene TRBJ2-3, with TRBD1 identical over 10 bases. V lost 5 bases and J lost 4; bases outside the gene matches: 9. The CDR3 length is 16 residues. The germline gives CDR1 SGHTA, CDR2 FQGNSA. In nucleotides, the CDR3 is TGTGCCAGCAGCGTTTACACTGGGACAGGGGCAGATACGCAGTATTTT. Amino acids: CASSVYTGTGADTQYF.

The CDR3: CASSSGLQRGEYNEQFF. The CDR3 DNA reads as TGTGCCAGCAGCTCAGGTCTTCAGCGGGGGGAATACAATGAGCAGTTCTTC. The V call is TRBV5-4, the J call TRBJ2-1; 9 bases agree with TRBD2. From germline, CDR1 is SGHNT and CDR2 YYREEE (reference sequence). The V and J ends lost 3 bases and 4 bases, in that order; junction bases with no gene match: 11. The CDR3 has 17 residues.

In this sample, this clone turned up a few times. The J gene is TRBJ2-1, the V gene TRBV5-1, with D perhaps matching TRBD1 (6 bases). This CDR3 is built from 13 residues. With 7 bases removed from V and 9 bases from J, the gap between germline ends came to 17 bases. Per the germline V gene, CDR1 is SGHRS and CDR2 is YFSETQ. The CDR3 DNA sequence: TGCGCCAGCGCTGGCTGGGGGCCGGGTGAGCAGTTCTTC. Amino acid sequence: CASAGWGPGEQFF.

The chain links TRBV5-1 to TRBJ1-2; TRBD1 agrees at 7 bases. Germline V CDR1 and CDR2: SGHRS, YFSETQ. The trim removed 7 bases at V and 2 bases at J, leaving 2 bases unmatched. The CDR3 is 12 amino acids. CDR3 amino acids: CASGTENYGYTF. The CDR3 DNA is TGCGCCAGCGGGACAGAAAACTATGGCTACACCTTC.